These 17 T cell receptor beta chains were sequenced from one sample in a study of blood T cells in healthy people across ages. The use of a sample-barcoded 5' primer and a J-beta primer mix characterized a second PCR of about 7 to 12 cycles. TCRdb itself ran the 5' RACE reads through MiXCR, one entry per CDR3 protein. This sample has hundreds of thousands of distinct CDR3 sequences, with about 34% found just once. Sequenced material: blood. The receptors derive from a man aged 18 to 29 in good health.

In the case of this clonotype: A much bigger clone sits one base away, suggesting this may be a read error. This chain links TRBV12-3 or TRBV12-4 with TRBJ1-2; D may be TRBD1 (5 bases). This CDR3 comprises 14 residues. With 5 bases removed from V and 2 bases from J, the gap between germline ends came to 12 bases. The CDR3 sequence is CASSQRDRNYGYTF. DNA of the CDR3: TGTGCCAGCAGTCAAAGAGACAGAAACTATGGCTACACCTTC.

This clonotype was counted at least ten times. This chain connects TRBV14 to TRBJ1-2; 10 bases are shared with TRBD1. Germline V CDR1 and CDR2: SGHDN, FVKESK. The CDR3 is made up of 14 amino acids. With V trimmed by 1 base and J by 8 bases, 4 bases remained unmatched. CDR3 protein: CASSQAGTGVGYTF. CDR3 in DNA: TGTGCCAGCAGCCAAGCCGGGACAGGGGTAGGCTACACCTTC. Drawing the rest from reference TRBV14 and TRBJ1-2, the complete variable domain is EAGVTQFPSHSVIEKGQTVTLRCDPISGHDNLYWYRRVMGKEIKFLLHFVKESKQDESGMPNNRFLAERTGGTYSTLKVQPAELEDSGVYFCASSQAGTGVGYTFGSGTRLTVV.

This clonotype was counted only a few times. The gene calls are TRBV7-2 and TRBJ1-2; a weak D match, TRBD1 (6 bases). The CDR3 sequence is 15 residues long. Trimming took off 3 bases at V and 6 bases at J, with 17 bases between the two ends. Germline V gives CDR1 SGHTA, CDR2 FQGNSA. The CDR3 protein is CASSLRGAPSDGYTF. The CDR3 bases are TGTGCCAGCAGCTTGAGGGGGGCCCCCTCTGATGGCTACACCTTC.

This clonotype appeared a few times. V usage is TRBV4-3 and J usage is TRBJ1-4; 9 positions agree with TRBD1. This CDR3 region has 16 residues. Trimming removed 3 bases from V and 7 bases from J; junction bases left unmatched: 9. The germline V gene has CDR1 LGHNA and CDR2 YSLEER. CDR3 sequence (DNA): TGCGCCAGCAGCCACCGGTGGGACAGGGAGGGTGAAAAACTGTTTTTT. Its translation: CASSHRWDREGEKLFF.

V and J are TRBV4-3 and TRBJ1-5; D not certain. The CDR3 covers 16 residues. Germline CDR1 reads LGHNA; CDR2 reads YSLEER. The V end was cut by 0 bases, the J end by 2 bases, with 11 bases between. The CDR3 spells CASSQDLESGNQPQHF. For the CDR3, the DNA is TGCGCCAGCAGCCAAGATCTTGAATCGGGCAATCAGCCCCAGCATTTT.

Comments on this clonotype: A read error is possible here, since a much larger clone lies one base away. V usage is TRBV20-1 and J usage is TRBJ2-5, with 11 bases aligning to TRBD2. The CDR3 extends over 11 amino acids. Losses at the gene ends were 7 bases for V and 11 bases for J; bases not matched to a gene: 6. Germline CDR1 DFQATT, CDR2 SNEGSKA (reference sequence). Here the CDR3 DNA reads TGCAGTGTTGGGACTAGCGGCCAGCAGTACTTC. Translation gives CSVGTSGQQYF.

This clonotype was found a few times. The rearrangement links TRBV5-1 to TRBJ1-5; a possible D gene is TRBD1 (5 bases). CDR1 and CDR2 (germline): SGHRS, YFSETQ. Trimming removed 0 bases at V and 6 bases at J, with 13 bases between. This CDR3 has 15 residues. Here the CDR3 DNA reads TGCGCCAGCAGCTTGGCGGGCGGGGCCCGTCAGCCCCAGCATTTT. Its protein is CASSLAGGARQPQHF.

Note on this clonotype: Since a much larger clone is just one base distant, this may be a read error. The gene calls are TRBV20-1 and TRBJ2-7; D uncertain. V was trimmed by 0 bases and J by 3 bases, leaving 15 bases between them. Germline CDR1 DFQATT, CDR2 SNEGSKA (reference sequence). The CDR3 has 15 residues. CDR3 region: CSARDAAASSYEQYF. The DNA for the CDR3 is TGCAGTGCTAGAGATGCGGCGGCAAGTAGCTACGAGCAGTACTTC.

Here the CDR3 DNA reads TGTGCCAGCAGGAGAGGGGGCTTAGCTGAAGCTTTCTTT. Amino acid sequence: CASRRGGLAEAFF. The chain links TRBV6-5 to TRBJ1-1; 7 nucleotides match TRBD1. CDR1 is MNHEY, CDR2 SVGAGI, per germline. There are 13 residues in the CDR3. V lost 6 bases, J lost 6 bases, and 7 bases stayed unmatched.

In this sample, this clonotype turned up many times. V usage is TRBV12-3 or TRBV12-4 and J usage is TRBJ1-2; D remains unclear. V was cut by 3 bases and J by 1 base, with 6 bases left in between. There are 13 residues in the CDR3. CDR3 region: CASSFNSNYGYTF. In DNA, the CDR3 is TGTGCCAGCAGTTTTAATAGTAACTATGGCTACACCTTC.

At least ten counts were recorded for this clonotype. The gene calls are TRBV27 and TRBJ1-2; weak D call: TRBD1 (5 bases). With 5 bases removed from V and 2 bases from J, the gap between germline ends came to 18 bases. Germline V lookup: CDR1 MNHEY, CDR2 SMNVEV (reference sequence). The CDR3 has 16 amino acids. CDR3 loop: CASSPSKGTVNYGYTF. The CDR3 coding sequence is TGTGCCAGCAGTCCAAGCAAGGGGACGGTCAACTATGGCTACACCTTC.

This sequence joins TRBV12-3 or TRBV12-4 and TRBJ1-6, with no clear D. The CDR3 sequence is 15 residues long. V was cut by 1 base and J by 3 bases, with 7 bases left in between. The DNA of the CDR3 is TGTGCCAGCAGTTTAGGACGGTTCTATAATTCACCCCTCCACTTT. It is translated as CASSLGRFYNSPLHF.

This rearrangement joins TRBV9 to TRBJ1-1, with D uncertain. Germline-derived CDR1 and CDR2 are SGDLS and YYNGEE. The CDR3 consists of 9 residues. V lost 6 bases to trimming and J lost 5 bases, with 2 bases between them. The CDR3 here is CASKTEAFF. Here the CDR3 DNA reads TGTGCCAGCAAGACTGAAGCTTTCTTT.

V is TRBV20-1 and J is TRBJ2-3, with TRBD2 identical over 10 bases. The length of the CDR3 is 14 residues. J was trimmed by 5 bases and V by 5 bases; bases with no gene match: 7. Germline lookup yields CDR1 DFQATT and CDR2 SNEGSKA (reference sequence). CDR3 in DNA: TGCAGTGCTTTTAGCGGGGGGCAGGAAGATACGCAGTATTTT. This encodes CSAFSGGQEDTQYF.

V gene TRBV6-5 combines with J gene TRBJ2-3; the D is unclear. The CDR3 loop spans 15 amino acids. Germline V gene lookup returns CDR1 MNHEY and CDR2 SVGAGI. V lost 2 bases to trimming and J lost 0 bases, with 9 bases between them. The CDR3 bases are TGTGCCAGCAGTTACAGCAACCCTAGCACAGATACGCAGTATTTT. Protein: CASSYSNPSTDTQYF.

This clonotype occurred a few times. The CDR3 DNA sequence: TGCAGTGCCTTATGGACAGGGAAGACTGAAGCTTTCTTT. This gives the protein CSALWTGKTEAFF. This chain joins TRBV20-1 and TRBJ1-1; TRBD1 matches at 8 bases. Germline CDR1 is DFQATT and CDR2 is SNEGSKA (reference sequence). The CDR3 loop spans 13 amino acids. V dropped 6 bases and J dropped 5; count of bases not matched to a gene: 8.

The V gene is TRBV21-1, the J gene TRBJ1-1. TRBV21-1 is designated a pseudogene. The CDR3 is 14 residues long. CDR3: CASSKEAQNTEAFF. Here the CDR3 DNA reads TGTGCCAGCAGCAAAGAGGCACAGAACACTGAAGCTTTCTTT.